The TCR beta chain under discussion was sequenced for a study of shared clonotypes between healthy human individuals. Details on this clone: As yet, its antigen is unknown.

Here immunoSEQ multiplex PCR was the method, and the copy in TCRdb shows in-frame clones only, minus some. This sample carries roughly 1,000,000 clones, roughly 74% of them seen once, and the ten largest clones take approximately 0.52%. The study's findings and limits: The expectation was that sequencing depth would affect clonotype sharing among donors. Around 5% of naive CD4 clonotypes were common to a few donors. Naive subsets usually exceeded memory subsets in estimated richness.

The sequence came from a man younger than 30 in good health. Some clones in this sample may be carry-over from other donors' samples. Sequencing was performed on memory CD4+ T cells from PBMCs. Specified subset: CD45RA-negative fraction.

CDR3 sequence (DNA): TGTGCCAGCAGCTCATTCCAACAGGGCCTTGGCGAGCAGTACTTC. Translation: CASSSFQQGLGEQYF. The chain uses TRBV7-6 and TRBJ2-7; D perhaps matches TRBD1 (6 bases). CDR3 length: 15 residues. V was trimmed by 4 bases and J by 6 bases, leaving 19 bases between them. In germline, CDR1 is SGHVS, CDR2 FNYEAQ.